This T cell receptor beta chain appears in the sequencing data of a study of T cells in Graves' hyperthyroidism and ophthalmopathy. Notes on the study in general: Blood also showed most of the thyroid clonotypes that were expanded above 0.001.

For this clonotype: As yet, its antigen is unknown.

These patients, aged 18 to 65, had recently diagnosed hyperthyroidism lasting under 2 months. Pregnant or lactating patients were excluded, as were those with uncontrolled infection or other autoimmune disease. Germline V gene sequence: CDR1 SNHLY, CDR2 FYNNEI. Trimming removed 5 bases at V and 6 bases at J, with 14 bases between. The CDR3 is made up of 14 amino acids. Researchers amplified the TCR beta CDR3 regions from RNA transcripts. Using the HTBI primer set, a first-round RT-PCR was run on the TCR CDR3. Via MiXCR, TCRdb re-called the multiplex PCR reads, giving one row per CDR3 protein. The profile shows about 560,000 distinct CDR3 sequences, approximately 44% of them singletons.

Sample: peripheral blood or thyroid tissue (not recorded which). This TCR came from a woman under 30 with Graves' hyperthyroidism. The chain links TRBV2 to TRBJ1-5; a possible D gene is TRBD1 (5 bases). The CDR3 loop reads CASSLSGSGQPQHF. The CDR3 region has the DNA TGTGCCAGCAGTTTATCAGGGTCGGGTCAGCCCCAGCATTTT.